The 12 T cell receptor beta chains in this list originate from one sample, sequenced in a study of blood T cell repertoires in COVID-19. The protocol was immunoSEQ multiplex PCR, while the TCRdb copy is restricted to in-frame clones and leaves out a portion. The table has approximately 50,000 clones, approximately 79% seen once. The sequenced material came from peripheral blood. These receptors were collected from a man aged 65 to 79 with acute or convalescent COVID-19.

The chain employs TRBV3-1 (or the pseudogene TRBV3-2) and TRBJ2-6; 8 nucleotides line up with TRBD1. The junction had 4 bases not matched to a gene; V was cut back by 3 bases and J by 0 bases. Per germline, CDR1 LGHDT and CDR2 YNNKEL (reference sequence). The CDR3 contains 17 residues. CDR3 loop: CASSHPGGSSGANVLTF. As DNA, the CDR3 is TGTGCCAGCAGCCACCCAGGGGGCTCCTCTGGGGCCAACGTCCTGACTTTC.

The V gene is TRBV19, the J gene TRBJ2-2, with 8 bases that match TRBD2. Germline V gene data show CDR1 as LNHDA and CDR2 as SQIVND (reference sequence). Trimming took 1 base from V and 3 from J; bases not matched to a gene: 1. The CDR3 runs to 15 residues. CDR3 coding DNA: TGTGCCAGTAGTATAGCGGGGGGGTACACCGGGGAGCTGTTTTTT. Translated: CASSIAGGYTGELFF.

The chain combines TRBV2 with TRBJ1-1; D is possibly TRBD1 (6 bases). This CDR3 spans 12 amino acids. Trimming cost V 2 bases and J 12 bases, with 13 bases left between them. Germline-derived CDR1 and CDR2 are SNHLY and FYNNEI. CDR3 in amino acids: CASSESYRDTFF. DNA of the CDR3: TGTGCCAGCAGTGAATCGTACAGGGATACTTTCTTT.

V is TRBV7-6 and J is TRBJ1-5; no reliable D call. V lost 5 bases and J lost 4, with 15 bases in between. This CDR3 has 15 amino acids. Germline loops: CDR1 SGHVS, CDR2 FNYEAQ. In DNA, the CDR3 is TGTGCCAGCAGCGCTGACGGACTTAGAAATCAGCCCCAGCATTTT. Protein sequence: CASSADGLRNQPQHF. The full variable domain, rest sourced from reference TRBV7-6 and TRBJ1-5, is GAGVSQSPRYKVTKRGQDVALRCDPISGHVSLYWYRQALGQGPEFLTYFNYEAQQDKSGLPNDRFSAERPEGSISTLTIQRTEQRDSAMYRCASSADGLRNQPQHFGDGTRLSIL.

V is TRBV24-1 and J is TRBJ2-2, with D maybe TRBD2 (6 bases). The CDR3 loop spans 14 amino acids. The V and J ends lost 7 bases and 1 base respectively, with 9 bases between them. The germline V gene has CDR1 KGHDR and CDR2 SFDVKD. CDR3 nucleotides: TGTGCCACCAGAGCTAGCGAGAACACCGGGGAGCTGTTTTTT. Its translation is CATRASENTGELFF.

This chain links TRBV5-8 with TRBJ1-4; 8 bases fit TRBD1. The CDR3 is 16 amino acids. The junction had 11 bases not matched to a gene; V was cut back by 2 bases and J by 8 bases. Germline lookup yields CDR1 SGHTS and CDR2 YDEGEE. This CDR3 is CASSFVFGQGGEKLFF. CDR3 DNA: TGTGCCAGCAGCTTTGTCTTTGGACAGGGAGGGGAAAAACTGTTTTTT.

The chain carries TRBV7-2 and TRBJ1-6, with 9 bases identical to TRBD1. V gave up 2 bases and J gave up 6 bases; unmatched junction bases: 5. Per germline, CDR1 SGHTA and CDR2 FQGNSA. CDR3 length equals 16 residues. The CDR3 loop is CASSLPGQGGNSPLHF. CDR3 coding DNA: TGTGCCAGCAGCTTACCGGGACAGGGTGGTAATTCACCCCTCCACTTT.

The chain carries TRBV11-3 and TRBJ2-1, with a tentative D call TRBD1 (6 bases). V lost 5 bases to trimming and J lost 10 bases, with 21 bases between them. The germline V gene encodes CDR1 SGHNT and CDR2 YENEEA. The CDR3 is 15 amino acids. The CDR3 coding sequence is TGTGCCAGCAGCCCCGGACGGACAGCCGGGAAGGAGCAGTTCTTC. It is translated as CASSPGRTAGKEQFF.

Here the CDR3 reads CASSYTGQGGTEAFF. DNA for the CDR3: TGTGCCAGCAGTTATACCGGACAGGGCGGGACTGAAGCTTTCTTT. The rearrangement uses TRBV7-2 and TRBJ1-1; TRBD1 matches 8 bases. V trimming: 6 bases; J trimming: 5 bases; junction bases outside the gene matches: 11. Germline-derived CDR1 and CDR2 are SGHTA and FQGNSA. The CDR3 runs to 15 residues.

The gene calls are TRBV28 and TRBJ2-7; 7 bases are a match to TRBD1. This CDR3 has 15 residues. The J segment lost 1 base and the V segment lost 5 bases, leaving 8 bases of the junction unmatched. Germline loops: CDR1 MDHEN, CDR2 SYDVKM. The CDR3 here is CASSTPDRASYEQYF. The DNA of the CDR3 is TGTGCCAGCAGTACGCCCGACAGGGCGTCCTACGAGCAGTACTTC.

This rearrangement joins TRBV12-3 or TRBV12-4 to TRBJ2-5; D not resolved. Trimming stripped 2 bases from V and 5 bases from J, with 3 bases between. The CDR3 has 11 residues. This chain's CDR3 is CASSLSETQYF. DNA for the CDR3: TGTGCCAGCAGTTTATCTGAGACCCAGTACTTC.

The V gene is TRBV5-1, the J gene TRBJ1-1; 11 bases fit TRBD1. Losses at the gene ends were 3 bases for V and 7 bases for J; bases not matched to a gene: 5. CDR3 length equals 14 residues. CDR1 is SGHRS and CDR2 is YFSETQ in the germline V gene. The CDR3 reads CASSSGTGGNEAFF. The CDR3 nucleotides read TGCGCCAGCAGCTCCGGGACAGGGGGTAATGAAGCTTTCTTT.